The 9 T cell receptor beta chains reported below all come from one sample, sequenced in a study of Graves' ophthalmopathy and Graves' hyperthyroidism (dated by TCRdb to 2017 to 2018). The sequencer was an Illumina HiSeq 2000. For repertoire sequencing, the TCR beta CDR3 regions were amplified from RNA transcripts. HTBI primers and the Qiagen OneStep RT-PCR kit were used in a first-round RT-PCR, which was followed by a second-round multiplex PCR, size selection and purification. TCRdb reran the public reads through fastp at Q25 and MiXCR, keeping productive beta chains. Records with the same CDR3 protein are collapsed into one entry carrying the most frequent genes and DNA. The sample records 350,000 to 450,000 distinct CDR3 sequences, roughly 20% of which are singletons. Clones ranked in the top ten supply around 3.2% of the sample. The sequencing sample was made of peripheral blood. The origin of the receptors is a woman aged 18-29 years with stable Graves' hyperthyroidism. Donor details come from another sample of the same person, matched by shared clones.

There are many counts of this clonotype. The chain joins TRBV6-5 to TRBJ2-5; D perhaps matches TRBD2 (6 bases). There are 13 residues in the CDR3. The germline V gene has CDR1 MNHEY and CDR2 SVGAGI. The V end lost 2 bases, the J end lost 5 bases, and 9 bases lay between the germline ends. The CDR3 DNA reads TGTGCCAGCAGTTACGGCGGAGGGGAGACCCAGTACTTC. It is translated as CASSYGGGETQYF.

The CDR3 bases are TGTGCCAGCAGTTTAGCAGGTGGGGGACTAGCGGTCTACGAGCAGTACTTC. It specifies CASSLAGGGLAVYEQYF. The V gene is TRBV6-2 or TRBV6-3, the J gene TRBJ2-7, with 11 bases identical to TRBD2. CDR3 length: 17 amino acids. J was trimmed by 3 bases and V by 4 bases; bases with no gene match: 11. Germline lookup yields CDR1 MNHEY and CDR2 SVGEGT.

Here the CDR3 reads CATLLAQNTEAFF. For the CDR3, the DNA is TGTGCCACCCTCCTCGCACAGAACACTGAAGCTTTCTTT. The chain has TRBV6-2 or TRBV6-3 and TRBJ1-1, with D unresolved. Trimming took 10 bases from V and 1 from J, leaving 13 bases between them. Germline V lookup: CDR1 MNHEY, CDR2 SVGEGT. This CDR3 has 13 residues.

This clonotype showed up many times. The V and J genes are TRBV29-1 and TRBJ2-7; TRBD2 matches at 14 bases. There are 18 residues in the CDR3. V shed 0 bases and J 5 bases; nucleotides not matched to a gene: 12. Per germline, CDR1 SQVTM and CDR2 ANQGSEA. The CDR3 here is CSVEDRSGTSGSSHEQYF. The DNA of the CDR3 is TGCAGCGTTGAAGATCGCAGCGGGACTAGCGGGAGCAGCCACGAGCAGTACTTC.

The rearrangement uses TRBV11-2 and TRBJ2-7; 8 positions agree with TRBD2. V was pared by 1 base and J by 4 bases, with 12 bases of the junction left unmatched. Germline V gives CDR1 SGHAT, CDR2 FQNNGV. This CDR3 region has 17 residues. The CDR3: CASSLGTARGAGYEQYF. In nucleotides, the CDR3 is TGTGCCAGCAGCTTAGGGACAGCGCGGGGGGCGGGGTACGAGCAGTACTTC.

Ten or more counts support this clonotype. This chain uses TRBV15 with TRBJ1-1, with 9 bases identical to TRBD1. Germline trimming cut 6 bases from V and 4 bases from J; bases unmatched to any gene: 6. The CDR3 is 14 amino acids. CDR1 is LNHNV and CDR2 is YYDKDF in the germline V gene (reference sequence). The CDR3 here is CATRTGQGSTEAFF. The CDR3 DNA is TGTGCCACCAGAACAGGACAGGGGAGCACTGAAGCTTTCTTT.

This clonotype appeared many times. CDR3 in DNA: TGTGCCAGCAGTGAATACAGGGGGCTGACCAAAAACATTCAGTACTTC. Translating it yields CASSEYRGLTKNIQYF. V usage is TRBV28 and J usage is TRBJ2-4; 9 bases agree with TRBD1. Germline assignment: CDR1 MDHEN and CDR2 SYDVKM. CDR3 size: 16 residues. J was trimmed by 2 bases and V by 5 bases; bases with no gene match: 7.

This clonotype was found many times. This sequence joins TRBV27 and TRBJ1-1; D ambiguous. This CDR3 spans 15 amino acids. Trimming stripped 8 bases from V and 5 bases from J, with 21 bases between. Germline values: CDR1 MNHEY, CDR2 SMNVEV (reference sequence). The CDR3 coding sequence is TGTGCCAGCTCCACCTTAAGAGGAGTAAGGACTGAAGCTTTCTTT. This gives the protein CASSTLRGVRTEAFF.

This clonotype was detected only a few times. This rearrangement joins TRBV5-1 to TRBJ2-3; 9 bases align to TRBD2. Per the germline V gene, CDR1 is SGHRS and CDR2 is YFSETQ. Trimming removed 0 bases from V and 7 bases from J; junction bases left unmatched: 6. CDR3 size: 15 residues. The CDR3 coding sequence is TGCGCCAGCAGCTTGGGGACTAGCGTCACCTATACGCAGTATTTT. It yields the protein CASSLGTSVTYTQYF. The entire variable domain, with the rest obtained from reference TRBV5-1 and TRBJ2-3, is as follows: KAGVTQTPRYLIKTRGQQVTLSCSPISGHRSVSWYQQTPGQGLQFLFEYFSETQRNKGNFPGRFSGRQFSNSRSEMNVSTLELGDSALYLCASSLGTSVTYTQYFGPGTRLTVL.